The 27 T cell receptor beta chains presented below share a single source sample, sequenced in a study of neoadjuvant anti-PD-1 for oral cavity cancer. Measured with immunoSEQ multiplex PCR; TCRdb has only the in-frame clones, and not every one. Of about 15,000 clones listed, just over 65% are singletons. The sequencing here drew on PBMCs, taken before nivolumab (anti-PD-1) treatment. Receptors originate from a person aged 35-80 years with oral cavity squamous cell carcinoma.

This clone has a handful of counts. This rearrangement joins TRBV18 to TRBJ2-2; 9 nucleotides line up with TRBD1. The CDR3 is 16 amino acids. Germline V gene data show CDR1 as KGHSH and CDR2 as LQKENI. V shed 2 bases, J shed 5 bases, and the junction held 6 bases outside the gene matches. CDR3 sequence reads: CASSPIGQGYTGELFF. The CDR3 DNA follows: TGTGCCAGCTCACCAATCGGACAGGGGTATACCGGGGAGCTGTTTTTT.

The chain has TRBV27 and TRBJ2-7; D is unresolved. This CDR3 has 14 amino acids. CDR1 and CDR2 from the germline V gene are MNHEY and SMNVEV (reference sequence). The ends were cut back, 3 bases at V and 5 bases at J, with 14 bases in the middle. CDR3 amino acids: CASSLRPFPDEQYF. Written as DNA, the CDR3 is TGTGCCAGCAGTTTGAGACCCTTTCCAGACGAGCAGTACTTC.

There are a few counts of this clone. CDR3 nucleotides: TGTGCCAGCAGTCGCGTTTCCTACAATGAGCAGTTCTTC. Residues: CASSRVSYNEQFF. The chain carries TRBV5-4 and TRBJ2-1; D is uncertain. CDR1 is SGHNT, CDR2 YYREEE, per germline (reference sequence). This CDR3 region has 13 residues. V lost 5 bases and J 1 base, leaving 7 bases between the germline ends.

This rearrangement joins TRBV6-5 to TRBJ1-1; 7 bases align to TRBD1. Germline-derived CDR1 and CDR2 are MNHEY and SVGAGI. The CDR3 has 14 residues. The V and J ends lost 4 bases and 4 bases, in that order; junction bases with no gene match: 6. The CDR3 DNA follows: TGTGCCAGCAGTTCGCCACAGGGGTTCACTGAAGCTTTCTTT. Its translation is CASSSPQGFTEAFF.

The V and J genes are TRBV14 and TRBJ1-6; 8 bases match TRBD1. The germline V gene encodes CDR1 SGHDN and CDR2 FVKESK. The CDR3 contains 19 residues. Trimming took 0 bases from V and 8 from J; bases not matched to a gene: 15. CDR3 region: CASSQDLGLHRQGYSPLHF. The CDR3 region has the DNA TGTGCCAGCAGCCAAGATCTGGGTCTCCACAGACAGGGGTATTCACCCCTCCACTTT.

This clone has only a few counts. The chain combines TRBV6-5 with TRBJ1-2; D possibly corresponds to TRBD1 (5 bases). CDR3 length: 14 amino acids. Germline V CDR1 and CDR2: MNHEY, SVGAGI. V was trimmed by 8 bases and J by 5 bases, leaving 18 bases between them. CDR3 loop: CASWVDSRGYGYTF. CDR3 nucleotide sequence: TGTGCCAGCTGGGTAGACAGTAGGGGTTATGGCTACACCTTC.

The V gene is TRBV5-5, the J gene TRBJ2-1; D perhaps matches TRBD2 (6 bases). Germline V gives CDR1 SGHKS, CDR2 YYEKEE (reference sequence). V was trimmed by 4 bases and J by 15 bases, leaving 23 bases between them. CDR3 size: 14 residues. This CDR3 reads CASSPGTAFSQLFF. The CDR3 DNA sequence: TGTGCCAGCAGCCCCGGGACTGCTTTCAGCCAACTGTTCTTC. The whole variable domain, remainder taken from reference TRBV5-5 and TRBJ2-1, is DAGVTQSPTHLIKTRGQQVTLRCSPISGHKSVSWYQQVLGQGPQFIFQYYEKEERGRGNFPDRFSARQFPNYSSELNVNALLLGDSALYLCASSPGTAFSQLFFGPGTRLTVL.

This clone has more than one count but fewer than ten. The chain links TRBV5-1 to TRBJ1-6; D not certain. The CDR3 runs to 14 residues. Germline V lookup: CDR1 SGHRS, CDR2 YFSETQ. The germline V and J ends were trimmed by 4 bases and 2 bases, with 7 bases remaining between them. CDR3: CASSAGPYNSPLHF. CDR3 bases: TGCGCCAGCAGCGCGGGTCCCTATAATTCACCCCTCCACTTT.

The gene calls are TRBV10-1 and TRBJ2-5, with TRBD2 as a possible D gene (7 bases). Trimming took off 11 bases at V and 4 bases at J, with 17 bases between the two ends. The CDR3 is 13 residues long. Per the germline V gene, CDR1 is WNHNN and CDR2 is SYGVQD (reference sequence). CDR3 residues: CAELGGARETQYF. The CDR3 nucleotides read TGCGCCGAGCTAGGGGGGGCACGAGAGACCCAGTACTTC.

The CDR3 nucleotides are TGTGCCTGGAGACTTGGACTACTATTGGAGTTCTTC. Residues: CAWRLGLLLEFF. The chain is built from TRBV30 and TRBJ2-1, with D perhaps matching TRBD2 (6 bases). CDR1 and CDR2 (germline): GTSNPN, SVGIG (reference sequence). This CDR3 has 12 residues. Trimming took off 3 bases at V and 14 bases at J, with 17 bases between the two ends.

The J gene is TRBJ2-1, the V gene TRBV7-2, with D possibly matching TRBD2 (5 bases). Trimming shortened V by 4 bases and J by 0 bases, and 7 bases separated the two germline ends. Germline lookup yields CDR1 SGHTA and CDR2 FQGNSA. This CDR3 spans 14 amino acids. In nucleotides, the CDR3 is TGTGCCAGCAGCTCGGGAAGCTCCTACAATGAGCAGTTCTTC. Its translation is CASSSGSSYNEQFF.

The V gene is TRBV6-5, the J gene TRBJ2-5; D is undetermined. CDR3 length equals 14 residues. Germline CDR1 and CDR2: MNHEY and SVGAGI. Trimming removed 6 bases from V and 5 bases from J, with 16 bases in between. CDR3 sequence: CASSPGVEGETQYF. The CDR3 DNA is TGTGCCAGCAGCCCAGGTGTTGAAGGGGAGACCCAGTACTTC.

The chain combines TRBV5-4 with TRBJ1-4; no clear D gene. Germline CDR1 and CDR2: SGHNT and YYREEE (reference sequence). CDR3 length equals 15 residues. Trimming took off 4 bases at V and 2 bases at J, with 12 bases between the two ends. CDR3 residues: CASSPFGATNEKLFF. For the CDR3, the DNA is TGTGCCAGCAGCCCCTTTGGTGCGACTAATGAAAAACTGTTTTTT. Full variable domain (outside the CDR3, taken from reference TRBV5-4 and TRBJ1-4): ETGVTQSPTHLIKTRGQQVTLRCSSQSGHNTVSWYQQALGQGPQFIFQYYREEENGRGNFPPRFSGLQFPNYSSELNVNALELDDSALYLCASSPFGATNEKLFFGSGTQLSVL.

The chain links TRBV28 to TRBJ2-3; a weak D match, TRBD2 (6 bases). Germline values: CDR1 MDHEN, CDR2 SYDVKM. There are 16 residues in the CDR3. Deletions cut 6 bases from V and 2 bases from J, with 18 bases between. CDR3 in amino acids: CASRGRGGILTDTQYF. For the CDR3, the DNA is TGTGCCAGCAGGGGAAGGGGCGGGATTCTCACAGATACGCAGTATTTT.

The V gene is TRBV5-6, the J gene TRBJ1-5, with 8 bases that match TRBD1. The V gene end was trimmed by 3 bases and the J gene end by 1 base; junction bases not matched to a gene: 12. Per the germline V gene, CDR1 is SGHDT and CDR2 is YYEEEE. The length of the CDR3 is 18 residues. The CDR3 DNA follows: TGTGCCAGCAGCTACGGGACAGGAGGAGTCGAGAGCAATCAGCCCCAGCATTTT. Translating gives CASSYGTGGVESNQPQHF.

This chain connects TRBV7-9 to TRBJ2-7; D call uncertain. This CDR3 has 12 residues. V was pared by 3 bases and J by 0 bases, with 3 bases between. Germline V gene sequence: CDR1 SEHNR, CDR2 FQNEAQ (reference sequence). In DNA, the CDR3 is TGTGCCAGCAGCTTTGTCTCCTACGAGCAGTACTTC. It yields the protein CASSFVSYEQYF.

This chain joins TRBV28 and TRBJ1-1; TRBD1 might be the D (6 bases). The CDR3 runs to 13 residues. Trimming removed 3 bases from V and 4 bases from J, with 9 bases in between. The germline V gene has CDR1 MDHEN and CDR2 SYDVKM. This CDR3 reads CASSLGGSTEAFF. DNA for the CDR3: TGTGCCAGCAGTTTGGGGGGCAGCACTGAAGCTTTCTTT.

V usage is TRBV11-2 and J usage is TRBJ2-4, with TRBD1 identical over 10 bases. Germline CDR1 reads SGHAT; CDR2 reads FQNNGV. The J segment lost 6 bases and the V segment lost 8 bases, leaving 22 bases of the junction unmatched. This CDR3 comprises 19 residues. The CDR3 is CASGTPPRDRGRVGNIQYF. CDR3 coding DNA: TGTGCCAGCGGTACCCCCCCCCGCGACAGGGGGCGCGTAGGAAACATTCAGTACTTC. The full variable domain, its missing parts supplied by reference TRBV11-2 and TRBJ2-4, is EAGVAQSPRYKIIEKRQSVAFWCNPISGHATLYWYQQILGQGPKLLIQFQNNGVVDDSQLPKDRFSAERLKGVDSTLKIQPAKLEDSAVYLCASGTPPRDRGRVGNIQYFGAGTRLSVL.

This clone occurred a few times. The chain links TRBV6-4 to TRBJ2-3; tentative D call: TRBD2 (5 bases). Germline V gives CDR1 MRHNA, CDR2 SNTAGT. This CDR3 region has 16 residues. Trimming removed 2 bases at V and 5 bases at J, with 17 bases between. The CDR3 region has the DNA TGTGCCAGCAGTGACCTAGAGCGGCTACGGGAAGATACGCAGTATTTT. It encodes CASSDLERLREDTQYF.

V and J are TRBV7-2 and TRBJ1-1; possible D gene TRBD1, 5 bases. Germline lookup yields CDR1 SGHTA and CDR2 FQGNSA. This CDR3 region has 16 residues. V lost 1 base and J lost 0, with 12 bases in between. The CDR3 region has the DNA TGTGCCAGCAGCTTAGGGGCAGGGCTCATGAACACTGAAGCTTTCTTT. Translating it yields CASSLGAGLMNTEAFF.

The rearrangement links TRBV6-6 to TRBJ1-1; 7 nucleotides line up with TRBD1. The length of the CDR3 is 13 residues. Germline CDR1 is MNHNY and CDR2 is SVGAGI (reference sequence). CDR3 amino acids: CACTGEMNTEAFF. CDR3 nucleotide sequence: TGTGCTTGCACAGGGGAGATGAACACTGAAGCTTTCTTT.

This clone occurred a few times. The chain links TRBV6-6 to TRBJ1-5; 9 positions match TRBD1. Germline CDR1 reads MNHNY; CDR2 reads SVGAGI (reference sequence). The V gene end was trimmed by 5 bases and the J gene end by 7 bases; junction bases not matched to a gene: 6. This CDR3 spans 14 amino acids. As DNA, the CDR3 is TGTGCCAGCAGTGATGGACAGGGGAGGCAGCCCCAGCATTTT. Protein sequence: CASSDGQGRQPQHF.

The J gene is TRBJ1-2, the V gene TRBV2, with D possibly matching TRBD1 (6 bases). Germline-derived CDR1 and CDR2 are SNHLY and FYNNEI. V was pared by 2 bases and J by 13 bases, with 20 bases between. This CDR3 is 14 amino acids long. CDR3 nucleotides: TGTGCCAGCAGTGAATACGGGACATTCGATTCAGCCACCTTC. The encoded protein is CASSEYGTFDSATF.

This chain links TRBV27 with TRBJ2-5; a possible D gene is TRBD2 (7 bases). Germline V gene data show CDR1 as MNHEY and CDR2 as SMNVEV (reference sequence). Trimming removed 5 bases at V and 5 bases at J, with 21 bases between. The CDR3 length is 16 residues. CDR3 DNA sequence: TGTGCCAGCAGTCCAGCACCTACAGGGAGGGGGGAGACCCAGTACTTC. Its protein product is CASSPAPTGRGETQYF.

This clone was counted only a few times. The genes are TRBV11-2 and TRBJ1-6; 12 positions agree with TRBD1. This CDR3 comprises 14 residues. Unmatched junction bases numbered 0, after V lost 3 bases and J lost 9 bases. Germline V CDR1 and CDR2: SGHAT, FQNNGV. The chain's CDR3 is CASSLGQGASPLHF. CDR3 DNA sequence: TGTGCCAGCAGCTTGGGACAGGGGGCTTCACCCCTCCACTTT.

The chain is built from TRBV6-1 and TRBJ1-6; possibly TRBD1 for D (5 bases). The CDR3 contains 16 residues. Trimming left V 0 bases short and J 0 bases short, with 6 bases between. Germline loops: CDR1 MNHNS, CDR2 SASEGT. The CDR3 here is CASSEARGSYNSPLHF. CDR3 sequence (DNA): TGTGCCAGCAGTGAAGCAAGGGGCTCCTATAATTCACCCCTCCACTTT.

As DNA, the CDR3 is TGCGCCAGCAGTGGGGGCCGGGTTGGCTCTGGGGCCAACGTCCTGACTTTC. It encodes CASSGGRVGSGANVLTF. V usage is TRBV10-2 and J usage is TRBJ2-6; D perhaps matches TRBD1 (5 bases). The CDR3 is made up of 17 amino acids. Trimming left V 4 bases short and J 0 bases short, with 13 bases between. The V gene's germline CDR1 is WSHSY and CDR2 SAAADI.